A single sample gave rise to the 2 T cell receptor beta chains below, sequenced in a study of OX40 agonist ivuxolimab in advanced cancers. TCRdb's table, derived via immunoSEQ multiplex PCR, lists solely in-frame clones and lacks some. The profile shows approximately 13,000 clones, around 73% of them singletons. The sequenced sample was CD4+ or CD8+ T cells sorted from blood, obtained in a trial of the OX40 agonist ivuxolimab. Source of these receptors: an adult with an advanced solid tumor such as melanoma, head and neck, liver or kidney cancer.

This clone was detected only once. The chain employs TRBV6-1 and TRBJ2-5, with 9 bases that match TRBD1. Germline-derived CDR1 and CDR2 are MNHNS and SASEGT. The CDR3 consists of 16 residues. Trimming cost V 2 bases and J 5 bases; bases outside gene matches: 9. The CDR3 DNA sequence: TGTGCCAGCAGTGAATTTGTTGGGACAGGGAGGGAGACCCAGTACTTC. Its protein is CASSEFVGTGRETQYF.

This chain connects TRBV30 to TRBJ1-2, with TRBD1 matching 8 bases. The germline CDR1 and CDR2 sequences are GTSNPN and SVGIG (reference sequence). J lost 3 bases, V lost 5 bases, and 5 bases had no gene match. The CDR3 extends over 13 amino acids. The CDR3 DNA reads TGTGCCTGGGTTGGACAGGGAGACTATGGCTACACCTTC. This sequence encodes CAWVGQGDYGYTF.